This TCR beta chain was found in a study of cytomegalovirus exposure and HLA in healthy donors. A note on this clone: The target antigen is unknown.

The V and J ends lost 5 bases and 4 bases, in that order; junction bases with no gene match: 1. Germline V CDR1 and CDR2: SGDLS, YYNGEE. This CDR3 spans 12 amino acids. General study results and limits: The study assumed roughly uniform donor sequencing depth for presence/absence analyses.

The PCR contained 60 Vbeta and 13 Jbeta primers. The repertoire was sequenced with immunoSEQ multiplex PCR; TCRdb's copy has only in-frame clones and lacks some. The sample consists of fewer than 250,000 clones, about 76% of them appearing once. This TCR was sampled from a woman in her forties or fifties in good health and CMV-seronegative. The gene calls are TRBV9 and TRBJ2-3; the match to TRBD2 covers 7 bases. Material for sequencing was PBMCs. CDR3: CASRGGADTQYF. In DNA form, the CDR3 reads TGTGCCAGCAGGGGGGGGGCAGATACGCAGTATTTT.